A selection of T cell receptor beta chains follows, all from one sample in a study of cytomegalovirus exposure and HLA in healthy donors. This table comes from immunoSEQ multiplex PCR, and its TCRdb copy is limited to in-frame clones, with some not included. This table has about 120,000 clones, nearly 80% appearing once. What was sequenced was PBMCs. These receptors were obtained from a woman aged 25 to 39 in good health and CMV-seropositive. CDR3s include the opening cysteine and the closing phenylalanine or tryptophan. A D gene is named only where the DNA matches it firmly. The size field is filled for only some rows; it gives once, few, many or a size class.

clone_size	v_call	j_call	d_call	cdr3_aa	cdr3_nt
-	TRBV6-6	TRBJ2-2	TRBD1	CASRDRGNTGELFF	TGTGCCAGCAGGGACAGGGGGAACACCGGGGAGCTGTTTTTT
-	TRBV7-3	TRBJ2-2	TRBD2	CASSLLVRGLAAPGELFF	TGTGCCAGCAGCTTACTTGTACGGGGACTAGCGGCGCCCGGGGAGCTGTTTTTT
-	TRBV27	TRBJ2-2	TRBD1	CASSSSWTGGASGELFF	TGTGCCAGCAGTTCCTCATGGACAGGGGGCGCTTCCGGGGAGCTGTTTTTT
-	TRBV27	TRBJ2-7	-	CASGTGSSYEQYF	TGTGCCAGCGGCACAGGGAGCTCCTACGAGCAGTACTTC
-	TRBV19	TRBJ1-2	-	CASRPGTRPYGYTF	TGTGCCAGTAGGCCTGGGACACGACCTTATGGCTACACCTTC
-	TRBV7-3	TRBJ1-2	-	CASSLTSGDSYGYTF	TGTGCCAGCAGCTTAACGTCAGGGGATTCTTATGGCTACACCTTC
-	TRBV6-5	TRBJ2-5	-	CASRDLAKETQYF	TGTGCCAGCAGAGATCTAGCGAAAGAGACCCAGTACTTC
-	TRBV6-1	TRBJ2-7	TRBD1	CASSGAPGQGPSYEQYF	TGTGCCAGCAGTGGAGCTCCGGGACAGGGACCTTCCTACGAGCAGTACTTC
-	TRBV19	TRBJ1-1	-	CASSNSPRQEMNTEAFF	TGTGCCAGTAGTAACTCGCCCCGACAGGAGATGAACACTGAAGCTTTCTTT
once	TRBV27	TRBJ2-5	TRBD1	CASSPHPFGQGRGETQYF	TGTGCCAGCAGTCCACACCCCTTCGGACAGGGAAGGGGAGAGACCCAGTACTTC